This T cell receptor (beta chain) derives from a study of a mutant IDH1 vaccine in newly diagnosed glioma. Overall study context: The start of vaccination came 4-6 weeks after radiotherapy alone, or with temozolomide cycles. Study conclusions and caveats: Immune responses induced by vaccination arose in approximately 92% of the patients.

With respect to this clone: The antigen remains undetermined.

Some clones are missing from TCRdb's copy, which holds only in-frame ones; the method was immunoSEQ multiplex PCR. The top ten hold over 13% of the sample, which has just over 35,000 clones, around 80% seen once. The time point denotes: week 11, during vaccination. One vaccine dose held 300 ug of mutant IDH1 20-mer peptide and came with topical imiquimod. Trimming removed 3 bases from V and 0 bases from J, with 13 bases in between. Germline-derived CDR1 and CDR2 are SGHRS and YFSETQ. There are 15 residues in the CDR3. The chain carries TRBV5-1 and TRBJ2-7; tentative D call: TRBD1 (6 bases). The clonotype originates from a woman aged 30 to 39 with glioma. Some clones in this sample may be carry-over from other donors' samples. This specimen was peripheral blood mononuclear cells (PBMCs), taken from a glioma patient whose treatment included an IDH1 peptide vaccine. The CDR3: CASSSSPGHSYEQYF. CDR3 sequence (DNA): TGCGCCAGCAGCTCCTCACCGGGACACTCCTACGAGCAGTACTTC. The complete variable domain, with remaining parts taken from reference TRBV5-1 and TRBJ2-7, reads KAGVTQTPRYLIKTRGQQVTLSCSPISGHRSVSWYQQTPGQGLQFLFEYFSETQRNKGNFPGRFSGRQFSNSRSEMNVSTLELGDSALYLCASSSSPGHSYEQYFGPGTRLTVT.